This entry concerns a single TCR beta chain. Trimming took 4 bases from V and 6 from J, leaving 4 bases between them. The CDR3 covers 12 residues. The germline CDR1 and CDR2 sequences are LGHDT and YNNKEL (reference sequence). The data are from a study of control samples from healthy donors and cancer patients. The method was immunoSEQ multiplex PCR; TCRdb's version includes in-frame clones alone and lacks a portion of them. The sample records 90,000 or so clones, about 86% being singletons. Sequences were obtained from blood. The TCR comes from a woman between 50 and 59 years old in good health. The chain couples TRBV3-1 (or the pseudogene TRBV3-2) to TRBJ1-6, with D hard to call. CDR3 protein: CASSLFNSPLHF. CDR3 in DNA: TGTGCCAGCAGCCTTTTTAATTCACCCCTCCACTTT.